The rows below give T cell receptor beta chains drawn from one sample of a study of T-cell memory formation after mild COVID-19. TCRdb ran MiXCR on the 5' RACE reads and lists one entry per CDR3 protein. The sample lists about 130,000 distinct CDR3 sequences, around 15% occurring once. The sample consisted of PBMCs or a T cell subset sorted from them (not recorded which). All receptors come from a man aged 18 to 35 who had mild COVID-19 (a few samples of this study predate the infection). Cell type and time point are not known. Each CDR3 is given with its conserved first and last residue. The D gene is left open where the match is weak. The size of a clone is reported for some rows only, either as once, few or many, or as a class for expanded clones.

D	V	J	size	CDR3	DNA
-	TRBV4-3	TRBJ2-6	few	CASRHSGSGANVLTF	TGCGCCAGCAGGCACTCGGGCTCTGGGGCCAACGTCCTGACTTTC
-	TRBV6-5	TRBJ1-2	few	CASSYSGVHGYTF	TGTGCCAGCAGTTACTCGGGGGTACATGGCTACACCTTC
TRBD2	TRBV12-3/TRBV12-4	TRBJ2-5	few	CASSAGTSVLETQYF	TGTGCCAGCAGTGCCGGGACTAGCGTCCTAGAGACCCAGTACTTC
-	TRBV4-3	TRBJ1-1	few	CASSQGTDSMNTEAFF	TGCGCCAGCAGCCAGGGTACTGACAGCATGAACACTGAAGCTTTCTTT
-	TRBV4-1	TRBJ2-2	few	CASSQETGKVTGELFF	TGCGCCAGCAGCCAGGAAACAGGGAAGGTCACCGGGGAGCTGTTTTTT
TRBD1	TRBV10-3	TRBJ2-3	few	CAIAGTGNTDTQYF	TGTGCCATTGCCGGGACAGGGAACACAGATACGCAGTATTTT
TRBD2	TRBV12-3/TRBV12-4	TRBJ2-4	-	CASSPLIAGGGRYF	TGTGCCAGCAGCCCACTGATAGCGGGGGGAGGAAGGTACTTC
-	TRBV5-5	TRBJ2-2	-	CASSLGTASGELFF	TGTGCCAGCAGCTTGGGGACCGCATCCGGGGAGCTGTTTTTT
-	TRBV27	TRBJ2-5	many	CASSLSSAAWAQYF	TGTGCCAGCAGTTTATCGTCTGCCGCATGGGCCCAGTACTTC
TRBD1	TRBV6-5	TRBJ1-1	few	CASRSTGANTEAFF	TGTGCCAGCAGGTCTACAGGGGCGAACACTGAAGCTTTCTTT
-	TRBV12-3/TRBV12-4	TRBJ2-5	-	CASSPGQSQETQYF	TGTGCCAGCAGTCCAGGACAGTCCCAAGAGACCCAGTACTTC
-	TRBV4-2	TRBJ2-3	-	CASSRGLDTQYF	TGTGCCAGCAGCCGTGGATTGGATACGCAGTATTTT
TRBD1	TRBV6-5	TRBJ2-1	-	CASSYGTRDRGGGEQFF	TGTGCCAGCAGTTACGGAACCCGGGACAGGGGAGGTGGGGAGCAGTTCTTC
TRBD1	TRBV6-5	TRBJ2-5	-	CASSHRDRQQETQYF	TGTGCCAGCAGTCACCGGGACAGACAACAAGAGACCCAGTACTTC
-	TRBV4-1	TRBJ1-2	-	CASSQVISRGSYGYTF	TGCGCCAGCAGCCAAGTAATTTCGCGGGGGTCCTATGGCTACACCTTC
-	TRBV5-1	TRBJ2-6	-	CASSLVADSGANVLTF	TGCGCCAGCAGCTTGGTCGCAGACTCTGGGGCCAACGTCCTGACTTTC
TRBD1	TRBV14	TRBJ2-3	-	CASSQLQGTDTQYF	TGTGCCAGCAGCCAGCTACAGGGGACAGATACGCAGTATTTT
TRBD1	TRBV7-9	TRBJ1-5	few	CASSLGQGTQPQHF	TGTGCCAGCAGCTTGGGACAGGGCACGCAGCCCCAGCATTTT
-	TRBV19	TRBJ2-4	many	CASSITGSKNIQYF	TGTGCCAGTAGTATAACGGGATCCAAAAACATTCAGTACTTC
-	TRBV4-2	TRBJ2-3	-	CASSQGEGGGTDTQYF	TGTGCCAGCAGCCAAGGAGAGGGGGGGGGCACAGATACGCAGTATTTT
-	TRBV5-1	TRBJ2-2	few	CASSFGAGELFF	-
-	TRBV7-9	TRBJ2-7	few	CASRDRDYEQYF	TGTGCCAGCAGGGATAGAGACTACGAGCAGTACTTC
-	TRBV7-3	TRBJ2-2	many	CASSPQSTGELFF	TGTGCCAGCAGCCCCCAGAGCACCGGGGAGCTGTTTTTT
-	TRBV4-3	TRBJ1-3	many	CASSQDTRQLFGNTIYF	TGCGCCAGCAGCCAAGACACCCGACAGTTATTTGGAAACACCATATATTTT
TRBD1	TRBV7-2	TRBJ2-7	-	CASSLSSGTGNYEQYF	TGTGCCAGCAGCTTGAGTTCGGGGACAGGGAACTACGAGCAGTACTTC
-	TRBV3-1	TRBJ2-2	-	CASSRRGADGELFF	TGTGCCAGCAGCCGTCGGGGGGCGGACGGGGAGCTGTTTTTT
-	TRBV20-1	TRBJ1-5	-	CSARVGGQPQHF	TGCAGTGCTAGAGTAGGGGGTCAGCCCCAGCATTTT
-	TRBV7-2	TRBJ2-3	-	CASSKGSWDWETDTQYF	TGTGCCAGCAGCAAGGGCTCTTGGGATTGGGAAACAGATACGCAGTATTTT
-	TRBV18	TRBJ2-7	-	CASSPQDYEQYF	TGTGCCAGCTCACCCCAGGACTACGAGCAGTACTTC
-	TRBV9	TRBJ2-3	few	CASSVTGAHTDTQYF	TGTGCCAGCAGCGTGACGGGGGCCCACACAGATACGCAGTATTTT
-	TRBV6-1	TRBJ1-1	-	CASSDRENTEAFF	TGTGCCAGCAGCGACAGAGAGAACACTGAAGCTTTCTTT
-	TRBV5-1	TRBJ2-1	-	CASSRESSYNEQFF	TGCGCCAGCAGCAGGGAGAGCTCCTACAATGAGCAGTTCTTC
-	TRBV5-1	TRBJ1-2	few	CASGSDNYGYTF	TGCGCCAGCGGGTCGGATAACTATGGCTACACCTTC
-	TRBV11-2	TRBJ1-2	-	CASSQDSLNYGYTF	TGTGCCAGCAGCCAAGACAGTCTAAACTATGGCTACACCTTC
-	TRBV7-2	TRBJ2-2	few	CASSSRGASGELFF	TGTGCCAGCAGTTCCAGGGGTGCTAGCGGGGAGCTGTTTTTT
-	TRBV12-3/TRBV12-4	TRBJ2-2	-	CASSLGFGELFF	TGTGCCAGCAGTTTAGGGTTCGGGGAGCTGTTTTTT
-	TRBV5-6	TRBJ2-3	-	CASSVAGTDTQYF	TGTGCCAGCAGCGTCGCGGGAACAGATACGCAGTATTTT
-	TRBV4-3	TRBJ1-4	few	CASSQRHGIRTNEKLFF	TGCGCCAGCAGCCAACGCCACGGAATTCGGACTAATGAAAAACTGTTTTTT
TRBD1	TRBV7-2	TRBJ1-1	many	CASTMRTGNTEAFF	TGTGCCAGCACCATGAGGACAGGGAACACTGAAGCTTTCTTT
-	TRBV30	TRBJ2-4	few	CAWSGWDPNIQYF	TGTGCCTGGAGTGGATGGGACCCTAACATTCAGTACTTC
-	TRBV28	TRBJ2-2	-	CASSSRRELFF	TGTGCCAGCAGTTCCCGGCGGGAGCTGTTTTTT
-	TRBV27	TRBJ2-7	-	CASSPGQLLFSYEQYF	TGTGCCAGCAGTCCCGGACAGCTTCTCTTCTCCTACGAGCAGTACTTC
-	TRBV6-1	TRBJ2-5	-	CASSKGGAGETQYF	TGTGCCAGCAGTAAAGGGGGGGCGGGAGAGACCCAGTACTTC
-	TRBV12-3/TRBV12-4	TRBJ2-7	-	CASRDGYEQYF	TGTGCCAGCAGGGATGGGTACGAGCAGTACTTC
TRBD1	TRBV4-3	TRBJ1-6	few	CASSQDRQGRSPLHF	TGCGCCAGCAGCCAAGACCGACAGGGACGGTCACCCCTCCACTTT
TRBD2	TRBV27	TRBJ2-3	few	CASARPEAGGRTDTQYF	TGTGCCAGCGCCCGACCAGAAGCGGGGGGCCGCACAGATACGCAGTATTTT
-	TRBV29-1	TRBJ1-2	-	CSQEELSYGYTF	TGCAGCCAAGAAGAGCTATCCTATGGCTACACCTTC
TRBD1	TRBV7-2	TRBJ1-1	few	CASSFTGVGNTEAFF	TGTGCCAGCAGCTTCACAGGGGTGGGAAACACTGAAGCTTTCTTT
-	TRBV12-3/TRBV12-4	TRBJ1-1	few	CASSFEWAEAFF	TGTGCCAGCAGTTTTGAGTGGGCGGAAGCTTTCTTT
-	TRBV4-2	TRBJ2-5	-	CASSRTGGPGETQYF	TGTGCCAGCAGCCGGACCGGGGGGCCGGGGGAGACCCAGTACTTC
-	TRBV6-5	TRBJ1-2	few	CASSTPSAPYGYTF	TGTGCCAGCAGTACCCCTTCGGCCCCCTATGGCTACACCTTC
TRBD1	TRBV5-1	TRBJ2-1	-	CASSLGTGKYNEQFF	TGCGCCAGCAGCCTGGGGACAGGGAAGTACAATGAGCAGTTCTTC
-	TRBV12-3/TRBV12-4	TRBJ2-2	-	CASSLKRATGELFF	TGTGCCAGCAGCCTAAAACGGGCCACCGGGGAGCTGTTTTTT
-	TRBV6-5	TRBJ2-5	-	CASSRGLAETQYF	TGTGCCAGCAGCCGCGGCCTAGCAGAGACCCAGTACTTC
-	TRBV6-6	TRBJ1-1	-	CASSYRRFPGEAFF	TGTGCCAGCAGTTACCGCCGGTTTCCCGGCGAAGCTTTCTTT
-	TRBV4-2	TRBJ1-4	few	CASSQDTGRKLFF	TGTGCCAGCAGCCAAGATACAGGGAGAAAACTGTTTTTT